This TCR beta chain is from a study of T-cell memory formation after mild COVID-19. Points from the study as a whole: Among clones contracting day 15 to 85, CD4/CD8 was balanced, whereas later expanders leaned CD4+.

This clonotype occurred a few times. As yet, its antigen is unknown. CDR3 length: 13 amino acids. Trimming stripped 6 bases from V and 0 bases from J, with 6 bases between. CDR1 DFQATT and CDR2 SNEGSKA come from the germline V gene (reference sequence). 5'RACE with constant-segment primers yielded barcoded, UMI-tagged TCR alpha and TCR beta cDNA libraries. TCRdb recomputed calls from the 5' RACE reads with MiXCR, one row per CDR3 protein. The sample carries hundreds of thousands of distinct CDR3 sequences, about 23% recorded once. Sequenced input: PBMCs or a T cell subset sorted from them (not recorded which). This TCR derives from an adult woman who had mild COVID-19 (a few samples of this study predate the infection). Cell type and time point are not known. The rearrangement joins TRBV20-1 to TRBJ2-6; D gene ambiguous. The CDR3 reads CSAGPSGANVLTF. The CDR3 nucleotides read TGCAGTGCAGGGCCCTCTGGGGCCAACGTCCTGACTTTC.